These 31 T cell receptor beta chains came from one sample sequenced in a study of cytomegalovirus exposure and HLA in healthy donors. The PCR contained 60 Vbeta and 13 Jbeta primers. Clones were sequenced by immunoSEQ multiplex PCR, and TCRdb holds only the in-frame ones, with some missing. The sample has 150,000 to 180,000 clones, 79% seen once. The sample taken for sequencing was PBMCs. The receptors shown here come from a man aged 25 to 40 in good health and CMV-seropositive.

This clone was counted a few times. DNA of the CDR3: TGTGCCAGCAGCCCCGGGGGGAACTTCGAAGCGCAGTATTTT. Translated: CASSPGGNFEAQYF. The rearrangement uses TRBV9 and TRBJ2-3, with 7 bases identical to TRBD2. Germline assignment: CDR1 SGDLS and CDR2 YYNGEE. J lost 10 bases, V lost 4 bases, and 12 bases had no gene match. The CDR3 contains 14 residues. The whole variable domain, remainder taken from reference TRBV9 and TRBJ2-3, is DSGVTQTPKHLITATGQRVTLRCSPRSGDLSVYWYQQSLDQGLQFLIQYYNGEERAKGNILERFSAQQFPDLHSELNLSSLELGDSALYFCASSPGGNFEAQYFGPGTRLTVL.

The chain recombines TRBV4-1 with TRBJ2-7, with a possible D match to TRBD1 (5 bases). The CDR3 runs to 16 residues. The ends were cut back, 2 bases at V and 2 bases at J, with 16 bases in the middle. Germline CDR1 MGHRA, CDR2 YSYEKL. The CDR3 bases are TGCGCCAGCAGCCAAAGAAGCCAGGGTGGGCCCTACGAGCAGTACTTC. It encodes CASSQRSQGGPYEQYF.

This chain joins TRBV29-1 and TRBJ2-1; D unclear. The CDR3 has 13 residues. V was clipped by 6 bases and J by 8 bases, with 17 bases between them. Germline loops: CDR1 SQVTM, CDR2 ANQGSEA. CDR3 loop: CSVTLSFLYEQFF. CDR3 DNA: TGCAGCGTCACTCTAAGCTTTTTATATGAGCAGTTCTTC.

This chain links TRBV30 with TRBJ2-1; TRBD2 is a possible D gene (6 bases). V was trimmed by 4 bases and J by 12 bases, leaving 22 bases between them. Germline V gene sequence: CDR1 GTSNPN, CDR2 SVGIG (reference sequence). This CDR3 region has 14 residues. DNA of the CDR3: TGTGCCTGGACCCCCAGCCCCCGGCGGGACGCGCAGTTCTTC. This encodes CAWTPSPRRDAQFF.

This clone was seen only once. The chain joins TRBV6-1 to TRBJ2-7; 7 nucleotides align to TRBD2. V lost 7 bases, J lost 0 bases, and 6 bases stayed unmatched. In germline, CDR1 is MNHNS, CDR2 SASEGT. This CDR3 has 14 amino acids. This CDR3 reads CASTLADSSYEQYF. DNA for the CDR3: TGTGCCAGCACTCTAGCGGATAGCTCCTACGAGCAGTACTTC.

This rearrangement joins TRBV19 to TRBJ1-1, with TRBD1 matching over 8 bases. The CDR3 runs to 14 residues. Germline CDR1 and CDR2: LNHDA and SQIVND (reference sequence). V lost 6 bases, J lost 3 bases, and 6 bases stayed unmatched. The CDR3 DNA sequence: TGTGCCAGTAGCCCGACAGGGGTGTACACTGAAGCTTTCTTT. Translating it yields CASSPTGVYTEAFF. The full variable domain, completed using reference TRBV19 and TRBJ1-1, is DGGITQSPKYLFRKEGQNVTLSCEQNLNHDAMYWYRQDPGQGLRLIYYSQIVNDFQKGDIAEGYSVSREKKESFPLTVTSAQKNPTAFYLCASSPTGVYTEAFFGQGTRLTVV.

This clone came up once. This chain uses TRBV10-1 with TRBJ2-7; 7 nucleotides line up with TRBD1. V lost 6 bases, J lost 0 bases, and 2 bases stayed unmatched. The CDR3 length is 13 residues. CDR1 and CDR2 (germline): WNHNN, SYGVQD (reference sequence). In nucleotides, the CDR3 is TGCGCCAGCAGCTGGGACAGCTCCTACGAGCAGTACTTC. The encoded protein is CASSWDSSYEQYF.

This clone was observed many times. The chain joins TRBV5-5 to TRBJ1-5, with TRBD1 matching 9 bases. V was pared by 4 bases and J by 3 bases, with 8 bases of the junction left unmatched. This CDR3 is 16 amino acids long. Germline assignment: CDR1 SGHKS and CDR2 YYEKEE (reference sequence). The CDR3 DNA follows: TGTGCCAGCAGCCTGCAGGGACAGGGTGACAATCAGCCCCAGCATTTT. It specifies CASSLQGQGDNQPQHF.

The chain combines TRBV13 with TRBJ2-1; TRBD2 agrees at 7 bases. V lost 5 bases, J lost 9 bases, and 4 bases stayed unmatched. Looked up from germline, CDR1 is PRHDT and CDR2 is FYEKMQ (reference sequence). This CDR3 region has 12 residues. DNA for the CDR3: TGTGCCAGCAGCCGGGAGGCGAGTGAGCAGTTCTTC. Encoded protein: CASSREASEQFF.

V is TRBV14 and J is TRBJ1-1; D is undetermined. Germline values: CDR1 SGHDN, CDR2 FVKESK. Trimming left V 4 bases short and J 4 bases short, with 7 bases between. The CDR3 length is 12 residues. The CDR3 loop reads CASSRWPTEAFF. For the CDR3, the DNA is TGTGCCAGCAGCCGGTGGCCCACTGAAGCTTTCTTT.

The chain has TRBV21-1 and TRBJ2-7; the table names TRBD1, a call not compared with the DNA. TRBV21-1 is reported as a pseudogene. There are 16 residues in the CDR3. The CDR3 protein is CASSKGLEDRGYEQYF. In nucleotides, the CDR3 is TGTGCCAGCAGCAAAGGGCTAGAGGACAGGGGCTACGAGCAGTACTTC.

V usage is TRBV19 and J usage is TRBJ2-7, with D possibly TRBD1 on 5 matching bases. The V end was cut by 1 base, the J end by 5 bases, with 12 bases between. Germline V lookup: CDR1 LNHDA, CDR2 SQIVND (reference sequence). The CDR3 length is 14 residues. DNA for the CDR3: TGTGCCAGTAGTATAGGCGCAGGGATGAACGAGCAGTACTTC. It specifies CASSIGAGMNEQYF.

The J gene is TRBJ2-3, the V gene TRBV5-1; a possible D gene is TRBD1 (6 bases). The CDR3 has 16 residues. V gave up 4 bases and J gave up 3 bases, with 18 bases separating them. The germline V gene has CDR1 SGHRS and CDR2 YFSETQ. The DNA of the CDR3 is TGCGCCAGCAGCGGACAGTCGTTCCTTAAAACAGATACGCAGTATTTT. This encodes CASSGQSFLKTDTQYF.

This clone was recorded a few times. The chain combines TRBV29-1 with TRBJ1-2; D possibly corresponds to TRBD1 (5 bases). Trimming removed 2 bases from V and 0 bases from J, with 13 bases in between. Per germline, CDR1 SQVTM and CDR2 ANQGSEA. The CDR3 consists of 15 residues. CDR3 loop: CSVELPGLPNYGYTF. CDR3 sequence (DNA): TGCAGCGTTGAACTCCCAGGGCTTCCTAACTATGGCTACACCTTC.

Here the CDR3 DNA reads TGTGCCAGCAGCGTAGGAGCGACAGGGCCGATGAACACTGAAGCTTTCTTT. It encodes CASSVGATGPMNTEAFF. The chain employs TRBV9 and TRBJ1-1; 7 bases are a match to TRBD1. The CDR3 spans 17 residues. Germline CDR1 SGDLS, CDR2 YYNGEE. J lost 0 bases, V lost 0 bases, and 8 bases had no gene match. Combining the CDR3 with reference TRBV9 and TRBJ1-1 gives the whole variable domain DSGVTQTPKHLITATGQRVTLRCSPRSGDLSVYWYQQSLDQGLQFLIQYYNGEERAKGNILERFSAQQFPDLHSELNLSSLELGDSALYFCASSVGATGPMNTEAFFGQGTRLTVV.

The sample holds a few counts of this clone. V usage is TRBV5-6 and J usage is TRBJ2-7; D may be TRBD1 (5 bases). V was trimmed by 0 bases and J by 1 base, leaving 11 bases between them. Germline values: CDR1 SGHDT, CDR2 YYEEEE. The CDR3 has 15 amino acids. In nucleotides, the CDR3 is TGTGCCAGCAGCTTGGGCAGGGAAAAGTCCTACGAGCAGTACTTC. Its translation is CASSLGREKSYEQYF.

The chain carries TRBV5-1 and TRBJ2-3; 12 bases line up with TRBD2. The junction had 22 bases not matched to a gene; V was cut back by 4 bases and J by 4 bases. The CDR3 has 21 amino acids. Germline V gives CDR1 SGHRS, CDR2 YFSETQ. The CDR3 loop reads CASSLPVQWLAGGPGPDTQYF. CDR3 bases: TGCGCCAGCAGCCTTCCGGTACAATGGCTAGCGGGAGGGCCGGGTCCAGATACGCAGTATTTT.

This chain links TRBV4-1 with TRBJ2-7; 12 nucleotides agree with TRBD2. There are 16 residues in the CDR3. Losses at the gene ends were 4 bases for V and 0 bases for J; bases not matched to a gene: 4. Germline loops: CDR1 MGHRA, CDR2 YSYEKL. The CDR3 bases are TGCGCCAGCAGCCGAACTAGCGGGAGGCCCTCCTACGAGCAGTACTTC. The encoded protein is CASSRTSGRPSYEQYF.

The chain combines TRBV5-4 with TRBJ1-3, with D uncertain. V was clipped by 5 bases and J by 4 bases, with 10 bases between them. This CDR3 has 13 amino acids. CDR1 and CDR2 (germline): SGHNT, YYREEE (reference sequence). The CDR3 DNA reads TGTGCCAGCAGTAGGACGGGAGGAAACACCATATATTTT. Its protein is CASSRTGGNTIYF.

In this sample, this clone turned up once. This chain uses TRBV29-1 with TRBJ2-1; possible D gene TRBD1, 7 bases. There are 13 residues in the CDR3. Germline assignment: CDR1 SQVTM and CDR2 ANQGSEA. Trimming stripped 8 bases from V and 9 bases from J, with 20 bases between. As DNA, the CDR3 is TGCAGCTTCGACAGGGTCCCCGGGGGTGAGCAGTTCTTC. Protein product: CSFDRVPGGEQFF.

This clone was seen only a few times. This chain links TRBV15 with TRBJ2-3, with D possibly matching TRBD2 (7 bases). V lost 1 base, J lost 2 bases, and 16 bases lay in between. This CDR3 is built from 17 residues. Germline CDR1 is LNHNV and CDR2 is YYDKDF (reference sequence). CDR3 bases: TGTGCCACCAGCAGAGGGACGGCGGGGGCCCACACAGATACGCAGTATTTT. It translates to CATSRGTAGAHTDTQYF.

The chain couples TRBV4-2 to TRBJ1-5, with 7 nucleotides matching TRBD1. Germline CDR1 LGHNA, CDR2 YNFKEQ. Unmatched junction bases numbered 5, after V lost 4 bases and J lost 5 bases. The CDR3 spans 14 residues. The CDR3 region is CASSPTGDHQPQHF. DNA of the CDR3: TGTGCCAGCAGCCCTACAGGGGATCATCAGCCCCAGCATTTT.

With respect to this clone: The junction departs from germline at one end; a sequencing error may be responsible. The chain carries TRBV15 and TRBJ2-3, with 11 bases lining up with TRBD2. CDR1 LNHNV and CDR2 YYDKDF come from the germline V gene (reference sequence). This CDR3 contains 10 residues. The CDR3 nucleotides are TGTGCCACCAGCAACAGACTAGCGGGGTTT. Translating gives CATSNRLAGF.

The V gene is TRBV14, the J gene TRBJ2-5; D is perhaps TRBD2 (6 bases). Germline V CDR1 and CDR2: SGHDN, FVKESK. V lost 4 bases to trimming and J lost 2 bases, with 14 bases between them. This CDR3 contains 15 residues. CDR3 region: CASSRNLAAQETQYF. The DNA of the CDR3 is TGTGCCAGCAGCCGGAATTTAGCGGCACAAGAGACCCAGTACTTC. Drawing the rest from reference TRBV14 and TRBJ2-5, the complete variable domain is EAGVTQFPSHSVIEKGQTVTLRCDPISGHDNLYWYRRVMGKEIKFLLHFVKESKQDESGMPNNRFLAERTGGTYSTLKVQPAELEDSGVYFCASSRNLAAQETQYFGPGTRLLVL.

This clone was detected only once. The CDR3 here is CASSQEEVMNTEAFF. CDR3 sequence (DNA): TGTGCCAGCAGCCAAGAGGAGGTCATGAACACTGAAGCTTTCTTT. The V gene is TRBV5-6, the J gene TRBJ1-1; D is unclear. Looked up from germline, CDR1 is SGHDT and CDR2 is YYEEEE. V gave up 4 bases and J gave up 0 bases, with 13 bases separating them. The length of the CDR3 is 15 residues.

CDR3: CSVEASFDIQYF. The CDR3 DNA sequence: TGCAGCGTTGAGGCTAGCTTTGACATTCAGTACTTC. The chain joins TRBV29-1 to TRBJ2-4, with TRBD2 as a possible D gene (5 bases). V was shortened by 3 bases and J by 8 bases, with 11 bases between the two germline ends. CDR1 is SQVTM, CDR2 ANQGSEA, per germline. The CDR3 spans 12 residues.

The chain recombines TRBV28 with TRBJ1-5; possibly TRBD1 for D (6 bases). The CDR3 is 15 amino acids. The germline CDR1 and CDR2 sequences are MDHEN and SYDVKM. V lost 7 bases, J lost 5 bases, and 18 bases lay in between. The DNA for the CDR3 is TGTGCCAGCACGAGAACAGGGTTGGGGGATCAGCCCCAGCATTTT. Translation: CASTRTGLGDQPQHF.

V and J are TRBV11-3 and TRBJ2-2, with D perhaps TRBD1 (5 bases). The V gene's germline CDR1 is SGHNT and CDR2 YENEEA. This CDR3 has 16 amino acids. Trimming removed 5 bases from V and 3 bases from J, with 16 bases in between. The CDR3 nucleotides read TGTGCCAGCAGCGCCTCCAGGGTTGATCACACCGGGGAGCTGTTTTTT. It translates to CASSASRVDHTGELFF.

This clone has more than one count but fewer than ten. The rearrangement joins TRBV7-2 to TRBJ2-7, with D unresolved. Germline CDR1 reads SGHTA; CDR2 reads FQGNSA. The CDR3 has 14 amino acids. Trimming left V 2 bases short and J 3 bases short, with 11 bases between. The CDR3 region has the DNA TGTGCCAGCAGCTTAAATACCGGGTTCTACGAGCAGTACTTC. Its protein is CASSLNTGFYEQYF.

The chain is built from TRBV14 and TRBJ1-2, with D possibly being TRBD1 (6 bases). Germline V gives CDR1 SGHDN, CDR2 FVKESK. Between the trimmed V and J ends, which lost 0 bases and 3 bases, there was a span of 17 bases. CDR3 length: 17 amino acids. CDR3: CASSQDPPRGLDYGYTF. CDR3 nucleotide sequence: TGTGCCAGCAGCCAAGACCCGCCCAGGGGCCTTGACTATGGCTACACCTTC. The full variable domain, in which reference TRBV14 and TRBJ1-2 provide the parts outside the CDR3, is EAGVTQFPSHSVIEKGQTVTLRCDPISGHDNLYWYRRVMGKEIKFLLHFVKESKQDESGMPNNRFLAERTGGTYSTLKVQPAELEDSGVYFCASSQDPPRGLDYGYTFGSGTRLTVV.

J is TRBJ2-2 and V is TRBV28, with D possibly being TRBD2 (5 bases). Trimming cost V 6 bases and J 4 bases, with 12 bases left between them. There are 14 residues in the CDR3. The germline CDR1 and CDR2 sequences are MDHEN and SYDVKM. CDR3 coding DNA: TGTGCCAGCAGACCGGGGAATCCCACCGGGGAGCTGTTTTTT. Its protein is CASRPGNPTGELFF.